This TCR beta chain was sequenced for a study of T-cell reconstitution after alpha-beta-depleted transplantation in children. Study findings and constraints: The main origin of T-cell counts and diversity one year after transplant was newly produced T cells. After transplant, at about two months, alpha-beta T cells were reportedly derived from several hundred expanded graft clones. From surviving recipient T cells and thymic progenitors came the high day-60 TCRbeta diversity observed in some patients.

Germline V CDR1 and CDR2: MDHEN, SYDVKM. The length of the CDR3 is 14 residues. Trimming at V came to 3 bases and at J to 5 bases, leaving 4 bases not matched to a gene. In its sample, this clonotype ranks as medium-sized. Its antigen is as yet unknown. Preparation of the TCRbeta library involved a method that used unique molecular identifiers. TCRdb re-called the PCR reads with MiXCR, one entry per CDR3 protein. The sample has some 6,000 distinct CDR3 sequences; approximately 14% are singletons. The chain uses TRBV28 and TRBJ1-2; 9 bases map to TRBD1. This sequence originates from a boy aged 5-17 years with acute lymphoblastic leukemia, due to receive a stem cell transplant. The specimen was PBMCs, collected before TCRalphabeta/CD19-depleted stem cell transplant. CDR3 bases: TGTGCCAGCAGTTTCCCGGGACAGGGTTATGGCTACACCTTC. Translating it yields CASSFPGQGYGYTF.